These T cell receptor beta chains were read from a single sample in a study of T-cell memory formation after mild COVID-19. A single record per CDR3 protein comes from TCRdb applying MiXCR to the 5' RACE reads. The sample holds hundreds of thousands of distinct CDR3 sequences, 15% to 20% seen once. Specimen: PBMCs or a T cell subset sorted from them (not recorded which). Receptors originate from a man between 18 and 35 years old who had mild COVID-19 (a few samples of this study predate the infection). Cell type and time point are not known. Both conserved end residues are part of each CDR3. D genes are given only for firm matches. Clone size is given for some rows only: seen once, a few or many times, or a class if the clone is expanded.

d_call | j_call | v_call | clone_size | cdr3_aa | cdr3_nt
TRBD1 | TRBJ1-1 | TRBV5-1 | NA | CASKGQGAMNTEAFF | TGCGCCAGCAAGGGACAGGGTGCGATGAACACTGAAGCTTTCTTT
NA | TRBJ2-2 | TRBV5-1 | NA | CASKRVANTGELFF | TGCGCCAGCAAGCGAGTCGCGAACACCGGGGAGCTGTTTTTT
NA | TRBJ1-1 | TRBV7-2 | few | CASSSSGLGQTEAFF | TGTGCCAGCAGCTCCAGTGGTTTAGGGCAAACTGAAGCTTTCTTT
NA | TRBJ2-3 | TRBV5-1 | few | CASSLVDGITDTQYF | TGCGCCAGCAGCTTGGTCGACGGAATCACAGATACGCAGTATTTT
TRBD2 | TRBJ2-7 | TRBV7-6 | many | CASSLGGTSGVYEQYF | TGTGCCAGCAGCTTAGGCGGAACTAGCGGGGTTTACGAGCAGTACTTC
NA | TRBJ1-6 | TRBV9 | once | CASSVDLASPLHF | TGTGCCAGCAGCGTAGATCTGGCTTCACCCCTCCACTTT
NA | TRBJ1-1 | TRBV20-1 | NA | CSANRLGGVNTEAFF | TGCAGTGCTAACCGCCTTGGGGGCGTGAACACTGAAGCTTTCTTT
NA | TRBJ2-2 | TRBV10-2 | few | CASSVSGIGELFF | TGCGCCAGCAGTGTTTCGGGAATCGGGGAGCTGTTTTTT
NA | TRBJ2-4 | TRBV5-1 | NA | CASSLSGSLAKNIQYF | TGCGCCAGCAGTCTTTCGGGCAGCCTAGCCAAAAACATTCAGTACTTC
NA | TRBJ2-6 | TRBV7-2 | few | CASSFRAYRVTGANVLTF | TGTGCCAGCAGCTTCAGAGCTTACAGGGTTACTGGGGCCAACGTCCTGACTTTC
NA | TRBJ2-5 | TRBV12-3/TRBV12-4 | many | CASSQSLGETQYF | TGTGCCAGCAGCCAGTCCTTAGGAGAGACCCAGTACTTC
NA | TRBJ1-2 | TRBV16 | NA | CASSQSGSANYGYTF | TGTGCCAGCAGCCAATCCGGCTCAGCTAACTATGGCTACACCTTC